This T cell receptor (beta chain) was captured in a study of metastatic and nonmetastatic thyroid tumors. Ahead of thyroid surgery, no patient had received treatment of any kind. To note about this clone: No DNA is shown, since the ends of the CDR3 on it are uncertain; the CDR3 is the one TCRdb lists.

The V gene's germline CDR1 is LNHNV and CDR2 YYDKDF (reference sequence). The CDR3 is 14 residues long, ends included. TCRdb re-processed the PCR reads through MiXCR. The repertoire holds some 15,000 clones, approximately 19% seen once, with approximately 15% in the top ten. The TCR sequence derives from a female donor with papillary thyroid cancer or a benign thyroid nodule (not recorded which). Some clones in this sample may be carry-over from other donors' samples. This sequence joins TRBV15 and TRBJ2-6; TRBD1 is taken as the D call from the table, unchecked against the DNA. Sequencing input: blood. The CDR3 protein is CATSWGQGANFLAF.